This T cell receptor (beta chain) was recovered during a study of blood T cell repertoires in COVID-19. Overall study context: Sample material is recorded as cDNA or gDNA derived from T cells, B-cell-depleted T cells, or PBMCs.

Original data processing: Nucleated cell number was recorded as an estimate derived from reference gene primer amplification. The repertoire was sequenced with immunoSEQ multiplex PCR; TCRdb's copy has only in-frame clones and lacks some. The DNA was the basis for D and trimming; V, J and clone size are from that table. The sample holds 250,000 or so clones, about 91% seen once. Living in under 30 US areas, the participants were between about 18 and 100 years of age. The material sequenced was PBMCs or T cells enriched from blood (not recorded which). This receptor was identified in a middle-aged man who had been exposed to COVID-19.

CDR3 protein: CASSLRDSNTEAFF. CDR3 DNA sequence: TGTGCCAGCAGTTTACGGGACAGCAACACTGAAGCTTTCTTT. The chain combines TRBV27 with TRBJ1-1; 7 bases align to TRBD1. The junction had 2 bases not matched to a gene; V was cut back by 2 bases and J by 2 bases. Per germline, CDR1 MNHEY and CDR2 SMNVEV (reference sequence). The CDR3 covers 14 residues.